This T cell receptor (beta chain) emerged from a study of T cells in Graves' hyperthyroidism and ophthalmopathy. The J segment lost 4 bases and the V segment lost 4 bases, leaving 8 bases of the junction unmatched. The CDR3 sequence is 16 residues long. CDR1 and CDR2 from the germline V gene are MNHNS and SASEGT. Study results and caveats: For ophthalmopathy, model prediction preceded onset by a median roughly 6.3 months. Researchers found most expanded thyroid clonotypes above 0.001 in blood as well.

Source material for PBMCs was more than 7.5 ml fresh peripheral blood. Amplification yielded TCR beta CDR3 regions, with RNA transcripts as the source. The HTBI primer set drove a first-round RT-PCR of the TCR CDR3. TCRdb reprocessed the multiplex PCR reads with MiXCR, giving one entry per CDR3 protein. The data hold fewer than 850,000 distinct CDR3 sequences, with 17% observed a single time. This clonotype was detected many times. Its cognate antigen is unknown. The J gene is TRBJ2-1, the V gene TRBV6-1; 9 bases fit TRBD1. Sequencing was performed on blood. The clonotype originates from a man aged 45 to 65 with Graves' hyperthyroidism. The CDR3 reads CASSGQGGGAYNEQFF. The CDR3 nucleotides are TGTGCCAGCAGTGGACAGGGGGGGGGGGCTTACAATGAGCAGTTCTTC.